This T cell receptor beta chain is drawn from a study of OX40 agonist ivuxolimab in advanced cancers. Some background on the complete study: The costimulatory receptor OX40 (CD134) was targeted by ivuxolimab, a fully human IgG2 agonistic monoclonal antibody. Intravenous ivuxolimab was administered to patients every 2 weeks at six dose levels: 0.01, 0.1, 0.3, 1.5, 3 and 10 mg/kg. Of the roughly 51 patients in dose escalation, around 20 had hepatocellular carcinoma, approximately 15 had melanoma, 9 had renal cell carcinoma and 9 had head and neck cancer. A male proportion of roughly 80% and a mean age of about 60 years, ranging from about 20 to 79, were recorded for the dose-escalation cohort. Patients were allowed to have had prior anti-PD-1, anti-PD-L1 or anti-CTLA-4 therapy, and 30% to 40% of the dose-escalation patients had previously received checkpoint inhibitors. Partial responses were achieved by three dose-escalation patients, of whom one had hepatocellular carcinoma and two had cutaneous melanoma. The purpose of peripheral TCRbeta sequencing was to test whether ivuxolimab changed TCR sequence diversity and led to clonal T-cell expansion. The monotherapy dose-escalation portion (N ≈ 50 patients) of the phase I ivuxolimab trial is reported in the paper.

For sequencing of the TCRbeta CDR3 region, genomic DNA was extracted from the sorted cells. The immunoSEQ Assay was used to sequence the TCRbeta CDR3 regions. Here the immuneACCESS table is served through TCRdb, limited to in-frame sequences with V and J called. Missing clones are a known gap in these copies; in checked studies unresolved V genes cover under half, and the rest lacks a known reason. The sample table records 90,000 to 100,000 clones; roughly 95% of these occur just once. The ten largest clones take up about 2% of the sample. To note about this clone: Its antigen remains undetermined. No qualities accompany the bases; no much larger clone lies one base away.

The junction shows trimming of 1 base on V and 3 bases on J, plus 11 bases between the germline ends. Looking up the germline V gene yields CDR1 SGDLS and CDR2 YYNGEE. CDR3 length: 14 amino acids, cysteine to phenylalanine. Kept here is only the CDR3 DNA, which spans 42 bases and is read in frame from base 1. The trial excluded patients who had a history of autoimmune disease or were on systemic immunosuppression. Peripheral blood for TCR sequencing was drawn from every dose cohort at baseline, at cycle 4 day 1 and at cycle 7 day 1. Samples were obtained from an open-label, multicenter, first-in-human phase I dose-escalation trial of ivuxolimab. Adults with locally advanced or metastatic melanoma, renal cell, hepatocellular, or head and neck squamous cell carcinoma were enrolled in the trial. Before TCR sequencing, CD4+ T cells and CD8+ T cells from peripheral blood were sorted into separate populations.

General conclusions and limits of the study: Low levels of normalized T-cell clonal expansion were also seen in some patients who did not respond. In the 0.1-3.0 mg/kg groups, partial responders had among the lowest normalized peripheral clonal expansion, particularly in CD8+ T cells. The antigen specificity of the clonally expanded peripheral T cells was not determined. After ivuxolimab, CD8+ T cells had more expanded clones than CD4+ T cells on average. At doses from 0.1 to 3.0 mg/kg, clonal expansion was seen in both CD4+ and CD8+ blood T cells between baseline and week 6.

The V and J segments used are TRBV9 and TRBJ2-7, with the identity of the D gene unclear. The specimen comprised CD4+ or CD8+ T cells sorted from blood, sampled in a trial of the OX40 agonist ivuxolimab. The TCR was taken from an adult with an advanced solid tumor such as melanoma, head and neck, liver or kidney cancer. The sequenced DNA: TGTGCCAGCAGCGTAAGTGAGGACCGCTACGAGCAGTACTTC. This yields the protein CASSVSEDRYEQYF.